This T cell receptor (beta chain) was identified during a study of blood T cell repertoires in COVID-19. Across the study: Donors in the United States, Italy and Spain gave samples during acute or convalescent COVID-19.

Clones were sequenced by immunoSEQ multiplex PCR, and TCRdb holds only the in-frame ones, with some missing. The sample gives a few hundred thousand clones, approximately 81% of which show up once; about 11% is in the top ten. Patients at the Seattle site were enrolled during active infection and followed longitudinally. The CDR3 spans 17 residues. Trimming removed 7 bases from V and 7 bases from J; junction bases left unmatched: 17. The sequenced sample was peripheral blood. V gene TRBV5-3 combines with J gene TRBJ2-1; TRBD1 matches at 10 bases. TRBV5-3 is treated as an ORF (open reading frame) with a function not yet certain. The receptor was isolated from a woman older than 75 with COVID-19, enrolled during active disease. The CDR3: CARLYLEGQGIGNEQFF. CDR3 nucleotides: TGTGCCAGACTTTACTTGGAGGGACAGGGGATAGGGAATGAGCAGTTCTTC.